One sample yielded the 10 T cell receptor beta chains listed below, sequenced in a study of shared clonotypes between healthy human individuals. Sequencing was performed with immunoSEQ multiplex PCR; in TCRdb, only in-frame clones are kept and a portion is missing. This sample has some 200,000 clones; over 50% occur once, and the top ten carry around 10%. Sequencing was carried out using memory CD4+ T cells sorted from blood. The sample's subset: CD45RA-negative fraction. Receptors originate from a man in his thirties or forties in good health.

V gene TRBV5-6 combines with J gene TRBJ2-5; possibly TRBD1 or TRBD2 for D (6 bases each). V lost 2 bases to trimming and J lost 1 base, with 12 bases between them. The CDR3 has 15 amino acids. Germline V gene sequence: CDR1 SGHDT, CDR2 YYEEEE. CDR3 loop: CASSFWGAGQETQYF. The CDR3, as DNA: TGTGCCAGCAGCTTTTGGGGGGCCGGCCAAGAGACCCAGTACTTC. The whole variable domain, filled in from reference TRBV5-6 and TRBJ2-5, reads DAGVTQSPTHLIKTRGQQVTLRCSPKSGHDTVSWYQQALGQGPQFIFQYYEEEERQRGNFPDRFSGHQFPNYSSELNVNALLLGDSALYLCASSFWGAGQETQYFGPGTRLLVL.

This clone was detected only a few times. The chain uses TRBV6-1 and TRBJ2-7, with 7 bases fitting TRBD1. CDR3 length: 14 residues. Germline V gene lookup returns CDR1 MNHNS and CDR2 SASEGT. The ends lost 6 bases at V and 1 base at J; junction bases unmatched: 6. The CDR3 spells CASSQDRVSYEQYF. CDR3 bases: TGTGCCAGCAGCCAAGACAGGGTGTCCTACGAGCAGTACTTC.

V usage is TRBV18 and J usage is TRBJ1-1; no clear D. V lost 4 bases and J lost 1, with 10 bases in between. Germline CDR1 and CDR2: KGHSH and LQKENI. The CDR3 has 14 residues. The CDR3 is CASSLSVGNTEAFF. Here the CDR3 DNA reads TGTGCCAGCTCACTTTCCGTGGGGAACACTGAAGCTTTCTTT.

This rearrangement joins TRBV19 to TRBJ2-1; the D gene is possibly TRBD1 (6 bases). In germline, CDR1 is LNHDA, CDR2 SQIVND (reference sequence). The V end lost 6 bases, the J end lost 8 bases, and 17 bases lay between the germline ends. This CDR3 is built from 14 residues. The CDR3 region has the DNA TGTGCCAGTAGGCCCACAGGGCTGAGGGATGAGCAGTTCTTC. Residues: CASRPTGLRDEQFF.

This rearrangement joins TRBV5-4 to TRBJ2-3, with TRBD2 matching over 9 bases. From germline, CDR1 is SGHNT and CDR2 YYREEE (reference sequence). V dropped 4 bases and J dropped 4; count of bases not matched to a gene: 7. The CDR3 contains 15 residues. In DNA form, the CDR3 reads TGTGCCAGCAGCGCCAGCGGGAGGAAGGCAGATACGCAGTATTTT. Amino acid sequence: CASSASGRKADTQYF.

The chain is built from TRBV27 and TRBJ2-1, with 8 bases fitting TRBD2. Trimming took 2 bases from V and 0 from J; bases not matched to a gene: 6. The length of the CDR3 is 17 residues. Germline CDR1 and CDR2: MNHEY and SMNVEV (reference sequence). CDR3 sequence reads: CASSLPRLASSYNEQFF. In DNA form, the CDR3 reads TGTGCCAGCAGTTTACCCCGACTAGCGAGCTCCTACAATGAGCAGTTCTTC.

The V gene is TRBV7-6, the J gene TRBJ2-1, with D possibly TRBD1 on 6 matching bases. Trimming cost V 4 bases and J 14 bases, with 9 bases left between them. From germline, CDR1 is SGHVS and CDR2 FNYEAQ. The length of the CDR3 is 10 residues. The CDR3 coding sequence is TGTGCCAGCAGCTCGGACAGAGAGTTCTTC. Its protein is CASSSDREFF.

The chain combines TRBV7-6 with TRBJ2-5; 10 bases map to TRBD2. Germline V gives CDR1 SGHVS, CDR2 FNYEAQ. Unmatched junction bases numbered 7, after V lost 1 base and J lost 5 bases. The CDR3 loop spans 16 amino acids. The CDR3 sequence: CASSLGSLAGMETQYF. The CDR3 DNA follows: TGTGCCAGCAGCTTAGGGTCACTAGCGGGGATGGAGACCCAGTACTTC.

Points on this clone: One base separates it from a far larger clone, so it is likely a read error. V gene TRBV18 combines with J gene TRBJ2-3; D ambiguous. The CDR3 has 13 amino acids. Germline-derived CDR1 and CDR2 are KGHSH and LQKENI. Between the trimmed V and J ends, which lost 3 bases and 0 bases, there was a span of 4 bases. CDR3 sequence: CASSPTSTDTQYF. The CDR3 DNA reads as TGTGCCAGCTCACCTACTAGCACAGATACGCAGTATTTT. Full variable domain (rest looked up from reference TRBV18 and TRBJ2-3): NAGVMQNPRHLVRRRGQEARLRCSPMKGHSHVYWYRQLPEEGLKFMVYLQKENIIDESGMPKERFSAEFPKEGPSILRIQQVVRGDSAAYFCASSPTSTDTQYFGPGTRLTVL.

This chain joins TRBV4-3 and TRBJ2-7; maybe TRBD2 (5 bases). The CDR3 extends over 14 amino acids. The V end was cut by 4 bases, the J end by 0 bases, with 10 bases between. The V gene's germline CDR1 is LGHNA and CDR2 YSLEER. CDR3 DNA: TGCGCCAGCAGCCCCAGAGGGAGCTCCTACGAGCAGTACTTC. This translates into CASSPRGSSYEQYF.